Sequencing of this TCR beta chain was carried out in a study of shared clonotypes between healthy human individuals. The repertoire was sequenced with immunoSEQ multiplex PCR; TCRdb's copy has only in-frame clones and lacks some. The sample has 2,100,000 or so clones; more than 90% are singletons. From germline, CDR1 is SEHNR and CDR2 FQNEAQ (reference sequence). This CDR3 has 14 amino acids. Deletions cut 5 bases from V and 2 bases from J, with 13 bases between. The specimen sequenced was naive CD4+ T cells sorted from blood. Described subset: CD45RA+ positively selected. The chain couples TRBV7-9 to TRBJ2-7; D may be TRBD1 (6 bases). The receptor was isolated from a man aged 18 to 29 in good health. The CDR3 loop is CASSRRQAPYEQYF. In DNA, the CDR3 is TGTGCCAGCAGCCGGAGACAGGCCCCCTACGAGCAGTACTTC.